These 28 T cell receptor beta chains were sequenced from one sample in a study of blood T cell repertoires in COVID-19. Measured with immunoSEQ multiplex PCR; TCRdb has only the in-frame clones, and not every one. There are around 250,000 clones in the sample; 83% occur only once, and about 4.5% lies in the top ten. The sample comprised peripheral blood. The receptor source for this set is a man between 60 and 70 years old who had recovered from COVID-19.

This clone appeared a single time. The chain links TRBV13 to TRBJ2-1; 12 bases line up with TRBD2. The CDR3 length is 15 residues. Trimming cost V 6 bases and J 2 bases; bases outside gene matches: 2. Per germline, CDR1 PRHDT and CDR2 FYEKMQ (reference sequence). CDR3 amino acids: CASRLAGGPYNEQFF. CDR3 in DNA: TGTGCCAGCAGACTAGCGGGGGGCCCCTACAATGAGCAGTTCTTC.

The CDR3 here is CASTWAPGGYTF. The CDR3 DNA is TGTGCCAGCACCTGGGCCCCGGGAGGCTACACCTTC. This chain uses TRBV12-3 or TRBV12-4 with TRBJ1-2; D remains unclear. V was clipped by 7 bases and J by 8 bases, with 14 bases between them. This CDR3 comprises 12 residues.

The chain couples TRBV30 to TRBJ2-7; D call uncertain. Germline CDR1 and CDR2: GTSNPN and SVGIG (reference sequence). The V gene lost 0 bases and the J gene lost 5 bases, with 17 bases spanning the gap. The CDR3 is 15 residues long. The CDR3 DNA reads TGTGCCTGGAGTGTGCAGGCCCAGCCGAGACACGAGCAGTACTTC. It yields the protein CAWSVQAQPRHEQYF.

V and J are TRBV9 and TRBJ2-2, with a weak D call TRBD1 (5 bases). Germline V gene lookup returns CDR1 SGDLS and CDR2 YYNGEE. The CDR3 covers 15 residues. The germline V and J ends were trimmed by 1 base and 7 bases, with 14 bases remaining between them. The CDR3 DNA sequence: TGTGCCAGCAGCGTACAGGGCATCCGGCACGGGGAGCTGTTTTTT. Protein product: CASSVQGIRHGELFF.

For the CDR3, the DNA is TGTGCCTGGAGTGTGGGACTAGCGGGGTCCGAGCAGTACTTC. It yields the protein CAWSVGLAGSEQYF. This chain connects TRBV30 to TRBJ2-7; 13 positions agree with TRBD2. The junction had 2 bases not matched to a gene; V was cut back by 0 bases and J by 6 bases. Looked up from germline, CDR1 is GTSNPN and CDR2 is SVGIG (reference sequence). CDR3 size: 14 residues.

This chain connects TRBV5-1 to TRBJ1-2; 10 bases align to TRBD1. The CDR3 length is 15 residues. The germline V gene has CDR1 SGHRS and CDR2 YFSETQ. J lost 2 bases, V lost 3 bases, and 4 bases had no gene match. The CDR3 coding sequence is TGCGCCAGCAGCTCCGGGACAGGGGACAACTATGGCTACACCTTC. Its protein is CASSSGTGDNYGYTF. Filled out from reference TRBV5-1 and TRBJ1-2, the complete variable domain reads KAGVTQTPRYLIKTRGQQVTLSCSPISGHRSVSWYQQTPGQGLQFLFEYFSETQRNKGNFPGRFSGRQFSNSRSEMNVSTLELGDSALYLCASSSGTGDNYGYTFGSGTRLTVV.

In DNA, the CDR3 is TGTGCCAGCAGTCCGAATCAGGGGGGCAATGAAAAACTGTTTTTT. This encodes CASSPNQGGNEKLFF. The gene calls are TRBV27 and TRBJ1-4, with TRBD1 identical over 7 bases. Per germline, CDR1 MNHEY and CDR2 SMNVEV (reference sequence). This CDR3 region has 15 residues. J gave up 5 bases and V 5 bases, and 8 bases lay outside the gene matches.

V and J are TRBV2 and TRBJ2-1, with TRBD2 matching over 8 bases. The germline V gene has CDR1 SNHLY and CDR2 FYNNEI. The CDR3 is 13 amino acids. With 4 bases clipped from V and 9 bases from J, the junction kept 5 bases outside the gene matches. The DNA of the CDR3 is TGTGCCAGCAGTGGTCACGGGGGGGGTGAGCAGTTCTTC. Amino acids: CASSGHGGGEQFF.

The chain uses TRBV10-3 and TRBJ1-1; 7 nucleotides agree with TRBD1. The CDR3 consists of 16 residues. Looked up from germline, CDR1 is ENHRY and CDR2 is SYGVKD. The V and J ends lost 3 bases and 1 base, in that order; junction bases with no gene match: 8. Here the CDR3 reads CAISDKGGRANTEAFF. CDR3 DNA sequence: TGTGCCATCAGTGATAAAGGGGGCCGAGCGAACACTGAAGCTTTCTTT.

This chain connects TRBV2 to TRBJ1-5; 9 bases match TRBD1. Trimming removed 5 bases from V and 7 bases from J; junction bases left unmatched: 9. The CDR3 has 15 amino acids. Germline V gene sequence: CDR1 SNHLY, CDR2 FYNNEI. The CDR3 loop is CASSQTGGSRQPQHF. The CDR3 DNA sequence: TGTGCCAGCAGTCAAACAGGGGGCTCGCGACAGCCCCAGCATTTT.

V is TRBV6-6 and J is TRBJ2-7; a possible D gene is TRBD1 (6 bases). CDR3 length: 15 residues. Germline-derived CDR1 and CDR2 are MNHNY and SVGAGI (reference sequence). V was shortened by 0 bases and J by 0 bases, with 9 bases between the two germline ends. The CDR3 nucleotides read TGTGCCAGCAGTTACTCACGGGGACACTCCTACGAGCAGTACTTC. Amino acids: CASSYSRGHSYEQYF.

V usage is TRBV29-1 and J usage is TRBJ2-1; the match to TRBD2 covers 9 bases. The germline V gene encodes CDR1 SQVTM and CDR2 ANQGSEA. This CDR3 region has 11 residues. J was trimmed by 10 bases and V by 2 bases; bases with no gene match: 0. The CDR3 reads CSVESGREQFF. The CDR3 DNA reads as TGCAGCGTTGAAAGCGGGAGGGAGCAGTTCTTC.

This clone was seen a handful of times. The chain is built from TRBV7-9 and TRBJ1-6, with 8 bases aligning to TRBD1. Germline values: CDR1 SEHNR, CDR2 FQNEAQ (reference sequence). V shed 5 bases, J shed 5 bases, and the junction held 8 bases outside the gene matches. This CDR3 region has 16 residues. The CDR3 DNA reads TGTGCCAGCAGCCAGTTCGGACAGGGAGATAATTCACCCCTCCACTTT. This encodes CASSQFGQGDNSPLHF.

Concerning this clone itself: The same CDR3 also results from other DNA sequences found in this sample. The chain is built from TRBV7-2 and TRBJ2-4; 11 bases map to TRBD2. This CDR3 has 17 residues. Germline V gene lookup returns CDR1 SGHTA and CDR2 FQGNSA. With 3 bases clipped from V and 5 bases from J, the junction kept 9 bases outside the gene matches. The CDR3 nucleotides are TGTGCCAGCAGCTTGGGAGCTAGCGGGGGGCCACAAAACATTCAGTACTTC. This gives the protein CASSLGASGGPQNIQYF.

V and J are TRBV9 and TRBJ2-1, with D hard to call. CDR1 and CDR2 from the germline V gene are SGDLS and YYNGEE. The CDR3 loop spans 12 amino acids. V was shortened by 4 bases and J by 5 bases, with 7 bases between the two germline ends. CDR3 bases: TGTGCCAGCAGCCCCCAAAACAATGAGCAGTTCTTC. This codes for CASSPQNNEQFF.

This chain connects TRBV5-6 to TRBJ1-2, with 7 bases aligning to TRBD1. The CDR3 contains 14 residues. J was trimmed by 0 bases and V by 5 bases; bases with no gene match: 4. CDR1 and CDR2 (germline): SGHDT, YYEEEE. The CDR3: CASRRDRPNYGYTF. The CDR3 nucleotides are TGTGCCAGCAGACGGGACAGACCTAACTATGGCTACACCTTC. The full variable domain, with the rest looked up from reference TRBV5-6 and TRBJ1-2, is DAGVTQSPTHLIKTRGQQVTLRCSPKSGHDTVSWYQQALGQGPQFIFQYYEEEERQRGNFPDRFSGHQFPNYSSELNVNALLLGDSALYLCASRRDRPNYGYTFGSGTRLTVV.

The CDR3 region is CASSLRAGGTGANVLTF. For the CDR3, the DNA is TGCGCCAGCAGCCTGAGAGCAGGGGGCACTGGGGCCAACGTCCTGACTTTC. The V gene is TRBV5-1, the J gene TRBJ2-6; 8 nucleotides align to TRBD1. The CDR3 contains 17 residues. In germline, CDR1 is SGHRS, CDR2 YFSETQ. V was pared by 4 bases and J by 2 bases, with 8 bases of the junction left unmatched.

V gene TRBV24-1 combines with J gene TRBJ2-1; 10 bases fit TRBD1. This CDR3 contains 17 residues. Per germline, CDR1 KGHDR and CDR2 SFDVKD. The junction had 10 bases not matched to a gene; V was cut back by 5 bases and J by 4 bases. In DNA, the CDR3 is TGTGCCACCAGTGGAGGGATCGGGACAGGGGCGTACAATGAGCAGTTCTTC. This codes for CATSGGIGTGAYNEQFF.

The chain joins TRBV19 to TRBJ1-2; D call uncertain. The CDR3 is 14 amino acids. V lost 4 bases and J 4 bases, leaving 13 bases between the germline ends. Germline-derived CDR1 and CDR2 are LNHDA and SQIVND (reference sequence). The CDR3 here is CASSTYRGGYGYTF. The CDR3 region has the DNA TGTGCCAGTAGTACCTACCGCGGTGGCTATGGCTACACCTTC. Supplemented by reference TRBV19 and TRBJ1-2, the full variable domain reads DGGITQSPKYLFRKEGQNVTLSCEQNLNHDAMYWYRQDPGQGLRLIYYSQIVNDFQKGDIAEGYSVSREKKESFPLTVTSAQKNPTAFYLCASSTYRGGYGYTFGSGTRLTVV.

V is TRBV24-1 and J is TRBJ2-2; D remains ambiguous. Trimming cost V 3 bases and J 1 base, with 8 bases left between them. The CDR3 is 15 residues long. CDR1 KGHDR and CDR2 SFDVKD come from the germline V gene. The CDR3, as DNA: TGTGCCACCAGTGATAGGCGGTTGAACACCGGGGAGCTGTTTTTT. It specifies CATSDRRLNTGELFF.

The chain has TRBV6-4 and TRBJ2-3; tentative D call: TRBD1 (6 bases). The germline V gene has CDR1 MRHNA and CDR2 SNTAGT. The CDR3 covers 15 residues. V dropped 4 bases and J dropped 6 bases, with 17 bases sitting between them. The CDR3 sequence is CASSASGTRSDTQYF. The CDR3, as DNA: TGTGCCAGCAGTGCTTCCGGGACAAGGTCCGATACGCAGTATTTT.

The rearrangement uses TRBV19 and TRBJ1-2; TRBD1 matches at 8 bases. CDR1 LNHDA and CDR2 SQIVND come from the germline V gene (reference sequence). This CDR3 has 17 amino acids. J lost 3 bases, V lost 6 bases, and 15 bases had no gene match. CDR3 in amino acids: CASRDPGQELLYYGYTF. The CDR3 DNA reads as TGTGCCAGTAGAGACCCGGGACAGGAACTTTTATACTATGGCTACACCTTC.

This chain connects TRBV2 to TRBJ1-3; 9 positions match TRBD1. The trim removed 7 bases at V and 2 bases at J, leaving 6 bases unmatched. The CDR3 length is 15 residues. Germline V CDR1 and CDR2: SNHLY, FYNNEI. The CDR3 DNA follows: TGTGCCAGCAAATCCACAGGGGGCACTGGAAACACCATATATTTT. Translating it yields CASKSTGGTGNTIYF. Combining the CDR3 with reference TRBV2 and TRBJ1-3 gives the whole variable domain EPEVTQTPSHQVTQMGQEVILRCVPISNHLYFYWYRQILGQKVEFLVSFYNNEISEKSEIFDDQFSVERPDGSNFTLKIRSTKLEDSAMYFCASKSTGGTGNTIYFGEGSWLTVV.

The V call is TRBV11-2, the J call TRBJ2-1, with D maybe TRBD1 (5 bases). Trimming pared 1 base from V and 6 bases from J, leaving 10 bases between. Germline CDR1 is SGHAT and CDR2 is FQNNGV. This CDR3 has 14 residues. DNA of the CDR3: TGTGCCAGCAGCTTAGCCGACAGTAGCAATGAGCAGTTCTTC. It is translated as CASSLADSSNEQFF.

The chain couples TRBV30 to TRBJ1-2, with 7 bases aligning to TRBD1. CDR3 length: 15 residues. The trim removed 2 bases at V and 4 bases at J, leaving 10 bases unmatched. Per germline, CDR1 GTSNPN and CDR2 SVGIG (reference sequence). In DNA, the CDR3 is TGTGCCTGGAGTCCCCCGGGACAGTCAACCTATGGCTACACCTTC. Amino acid sequence: CAWSPPGQSTYGYTF.

The chain carries TRBV5-1 and TRBJ2-1; the match to TRBD2 covers 10 bases. The CDR3 has 16 residues. Germline CDR1 is SGHRS and CDR2 is YFSETQ. V lost 1 base, J lost 5 bases, and 6 bases stayed unmatched. The CDR3 is CASSLSSSGGHNEQFF. In DNA, the CDR3 is TGCGCCAGCAGCTTGAGCTCTAGCGGGGGACACAATGAGCAGTTCTTC. The entire variable domain, with the rest obtained from reference TRBV5-1 and TRBJ2-1, is as follows: KAGVTQTPRYLIKTRGQQVTLSCSPISGHRSVSWYQQTPGQGLQFLFEYFSETQRNKGNFPGRFSGRQFSNSRSEMNVSTLELGDSALYLCASSLSSSGGHNEQFFGPGTRLTVL.

The gene calls are TRBV19 and TRBJ2-2; TRBD1 agrees at 9 bases. This CDR3 spans 16 amino acids. V trimming: 3 bases; J trimming: 1 base; junction bases outside the gene matches: 3. Germline V gene lookup returns CDR1 LNHDA and CDR2 SQIVND (reference sequence). The CDR3 loop reads CASSMGTGLNTGELFF. CDR3 bases: TGTGCCAGTAGTATGGGGACAGGGCTGAACACCGGGGAGCTGTTTTTT.

The chain joins TRBV14 to TRBJ2-2; 12 nucleotides align to TRBD2. Trimming at V came to 4 bases and at J to 1 base, leaving 7 bases not matched to a gene. This CDR3 has 18 amino acids. Germline lookup yields CDR1 SGHDN and CDR2 FVKESK. The CDR3 DNA sequence: TGTGCCAGCAGCCCCTACGGGACTAGCGGGTTGAACACCGGGGAGCTGTTTTTT. Amino acids: CASSPYGTSGLNTGELFF.